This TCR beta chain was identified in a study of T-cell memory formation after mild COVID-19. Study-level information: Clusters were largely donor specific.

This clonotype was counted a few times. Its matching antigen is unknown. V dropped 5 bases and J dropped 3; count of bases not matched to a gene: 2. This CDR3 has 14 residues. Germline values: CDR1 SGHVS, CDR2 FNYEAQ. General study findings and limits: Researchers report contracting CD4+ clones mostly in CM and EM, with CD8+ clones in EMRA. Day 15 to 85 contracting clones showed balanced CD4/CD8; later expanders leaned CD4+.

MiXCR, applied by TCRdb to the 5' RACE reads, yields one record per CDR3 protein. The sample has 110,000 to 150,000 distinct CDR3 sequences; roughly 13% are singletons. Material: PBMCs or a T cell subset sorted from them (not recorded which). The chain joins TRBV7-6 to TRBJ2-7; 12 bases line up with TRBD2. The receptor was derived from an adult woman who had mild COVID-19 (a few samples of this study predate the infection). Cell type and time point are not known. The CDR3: CASSPTSGSYEQYF. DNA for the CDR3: TGTGCCAGCAGCCCGACTAGCGGGAGCTACGAGCAGTACTTC.